This T cell receptor (beta chain) was obtained from a study of beta chain features in type 1 diabetes (dated by TCRdb to the late 2010s). Regarding the research as a whole: Mean age, gender distribution, total cell number and subset yield were not different between patients and healthy donors. Across all samples, roughly 110,000,000 sorted cells were examined, and cell number per subset correlated strongly with RNA yield. Regulatory and stem cell-like memory subsets were isolated from only 8 patients and roughly eight healthy donors, whereas naive and central memory subsets came from all 30 or so donors. In the study, TCRB repertoires of sorted circulating CD4+ T cell subsets from recently diagnosed type 1 diabetes patients were compared with those of matched healthy donors.

About this clone: Its specific antigen is unknown. Base qualities are not provided; no much larger clone lies one nucleotide away.

Each donor gave one peripheral blood draw, averaging approximately 110 mL, which was collected into heparinised tubes. A BD FACSAria II was used to sort naive, central memory, regulatory and stem cell-like memory CD4+ T cells with a panel that included CD45RO, CCR7, CD25, CD127, CD95 and CD27. A purity above 98% was achieved for all sorted populations. PBMCs were isolated right away by Lymphoprep density gradient centrifugation and were stained directly, without culture. To minimize batch effects, samples were stained and sorted in pairs, one healthy donor with one patient per experiment. Paper-wide results and their limitations: Only small numbers of individuals were included in the HLA sub-analyses, which left unresolved whether HLA type had any influence on TCRB rearrangement. Shorter templates might be favored by PCR, yet because patient and control samples were amplified and corrected together, any such skew would affect both groups equally. Type 1 diabetes patients showed a moderate but significant shortening of TCRB CDR3 length in all four CD4+ subsets. Because cDNA was sequenced instead of genomic DNA, activated cells with high expression could be over-represented, although the groups did not differ in activation or CD3 levels. Naive, central memory and regulatory TCRB repertoires appeared more similar among patients than among healthy donors. Fewer insertions and more nucleotide deletions at VDJ recombination sites were observed in patients with type 1 diabetes, implying thymic rearrangement abnormalities.

The High Capacity cDNA Reverse Transcription Kit was used to reverse transcribe all of the isolated RNA, meaning that expressed TCRB transcripts were what got sequenced. Deep immunoSEQ sequencing was performed on naive, central memory and regulatory T cell samples, with an average of roughly 3.6 million total reads per sample. Sorted cells were lysed in RLT buffer, and RNA was extracted using DNase-treated RNeasy Micro or Mini kits according to cell number. Each cell subset was processed separately to prevent cross-contamination, with patient and healthy donor samples processed together. Using the immunoSEQ multiplex PCR, TCRB sequences were amplified from cDNA into 87-bp fragments spanning the CDR3 region. Sequencing of the amplicons was performed on the Illumina HiSeq platform. The published analysis was carried out like this. Synthetic template baselines were used to correct PCR bias computationally, reads within Hamming distance 2 were collapsed together, and singletons that could not be merged were discarded. Reads were aligned against IMGT to assign V, D and J genes, CDR3 length and insertions or deletions at six rearrangement sites. Within each subset, clonotype counts were normalized to the number of sorted cells before true diversity and Gini coefficients were calculated with the tcR R package. The overlap coefficient, calculated on TCRB nucleotide sequences, was used to quantify repertoire sharing. This immuneACCESS table, as held by TCRdb, lists in-frame sequences with V and J called but not all clones. Of the missing ones, under half trace to an unresolved V gene in checked studies; the others have no known cause. V and J calls and clone size are copied from that table; D and trimming were computed from the DNA. This sample holds roughly 140,000 clones; roughly 48% were observed only once. The ten largest clones represent roughly 0.4% of the sample.

The TCR comes from a man between 18 and 35 years old in good health. Sequencing was carried out using Tregs from blood. What the cell subset or site label conveys for this sample: regulatory CD4+ T cells.

The CDR3 is CASSPRAITGEQYF. The nucleotide sequence is given as TGTGCCAGCTCACCCCGGGCGATAACGGGGGAGCAGTACTTC. In this chain, TRBV18 is recombined with TRBJ2-7; matching of 5 bases hints at TRBD2 as the D gene. The junction shows trimming of 3 bases on V and 7 bases on J, plus 16 bases between the germline ends. CDR1 KGHSH and CDR2 LQKENI are derived from the germline V gene. From the cysteine through the phenylalanine, the CDR3 covers 14 amino acids. The only DNA kept is the CDR3, 42 bases in frame from the first base.